These 31 T cell receptor beta chains share one sample of origin, sequenced in a study of T cell changes during pregnancy in multiple sclerosis (dated by TCRdb to about 2019). Libraries were constructed by the immunoSEQ multiplex PCR assay. Entries here come from immuneACCESS through TCRdb and include only in-frame sequences with V and J called. Some clones fail to appear in such tables; in the studies checked, an unresolved V gene covers under half of the shortfall, and the cause of the remainder is unknown. Recorded for this sample are fewer than 90,000 clones; 85% to 95% of them occurred a single time. In total, the top ten clones hold over 1.5% of the sample. The source material was peripheral blood, sampled after pregnancy. The receptors stem from a female donor in good health, enrolled as a control in a pregnancy study.

V is TRBV5-1 and J is TRBJ2-1, with TRBD1 identical over 7 bases. The CDR3 runs to 18 residues. J was trimmed by 0 bases and V by 4 bases; bases with no gene match: 13. The germline V gene encodes CDR1 SGHRS and CDR2 YFSETQ. CDR3: CASSLRDRQSTSYNEQFF. The CDR3 region has the DNA TGCGCCAGCAGCCTCAGGGACAGACAATCAACCTCCTACAATGAGCAGTTCTTC.

The chain is built from TRBV19 and TRBJ2-7; D remains unclear. Germline V CDR1 and CDR2: LNHDA, SQIVND (reference sequence). The CDR3 has 13 amino acids. Trimming removed 5 bases at V and 7 bases at J, with 15 bases between. The CDR3 bases are TGTGCCAGTAGTCTTAATTCACTACGAGAGCAGTACTTC. Encoded protein: CASSLNSLREQYF.

The chain links TRBV21-1 to TRBJ2-5; TRBD1, the table's D call, lacks a check against the DNA. TRBV21-1 counts as a pseudogene. The CDR3 extends over 14 amino acids. Written as DNA, the CDR3 is TGTGCCAGCAGGAAAGGAAGACAGGGGGAGACCCAGTACTTC. As protein: CASRKGRQGETQYF.

This clone was seen more than once but under ten times. The genes are TRBV9 and TRBJ2-3; no clear D gene. The CDR3 has 11 residues. Germline loops: CDR1 SGDLS, CDR2 YYNGEE. V lost 2 bases to trimming and J lost 5 bases, with 3 bases between them. CDR3 coding DNA: TGTGCCAGCAGCGTTCAAGATACGCAGTATTTT. Protein: CASSVQDTQYF.

CDR3 region: CASGFNSYEQYF. In DNA form, the CDR3 reads TGTGCTAGTGGTTTCAACTCCTACGAGCAGTACTTC. The genes are TRBV12-5 and TRBJ2-7; no definite D call. The V end lost 3 bases, the J end lost 0 bases, and 3 bases lay between the germline ends. From germline, CDR1 is LGHNT and CDR2 FRNRAP. This CDR3 contains 12 residues.

The rearrangement uses TRBV2 and TRBJ2-5; weak D call: TRBD1 (6 bases). The CDR3 totals 15 residues. Germline V gives CDR1 SNHLY, CDR2 FYNNEI. The ends were cut back, 0 bases at V and 4 bases at J, with 12 bases in the middle. The CDR3 DNA is TGTGCCAGCAGTGAAGCGGGGGCTGGAGGAGAGACCCAGTACTTC. It translates to CASSEAGAGGETQYF.

The gene calls are TRBV27 and TRBJ2-2; the match to TRBD2 covers 9 bases. The V segment lost 4 bases and the J segment 5 bases; nucleotides outside the gene matches: 11. Germline V gene sequence: CDR1 MNHEY, CDR2 SMNVEV (reference sequence). This CDR3 has 17 residues. In DNA, the CDR3 is TGTGCCAGCAGTTCTATGACTATAGCGGGAGAGACCGGGGAGCTGTTTTTT. This codes for CASSSMTIAGETGELFF.

The rearrangement uses TRBV30 and TRBJ1-1; 8 bases line up with TRBD1. V shed 5 bases, J shed 1 base, and the junction held 6 bases outside the gene matches. The CDR3 runs to 14 residues. The germline V gene has CDR1 GTSNPN and CDR2 SVGIG (reference sequence). The CDR3 DNA follows: TGTGCCTGGGACCAGGGGGCGGGGAACACTGAAGCTTTCTTT. It encodes CAWDQGAGNTEAFF.

This clone was counted a few times. The chain uses TRBV7-9 and TRBJ1-1; TRBD1 matches 9 bases. Germline CDR1 and CDR2: SEHNR and FQNEAQ (reference sequence). The CDR3 is 17 amino acids. J lost 1 base, V lost 1 base, and 7 bases had no gene match. CDR3 loop: CASSLVFGQGKNTEAFF. CDR3 bases: TGTGCCAGCAGCTTAGTTTTTGGACAGGGGAAGAACACTGAAGCTTTCTTT.

The V gene is TRBV9, the J gene TRBJ1-1; perhaps TRBD1 as D (5 bases). The length of the CDR3 is 17 residues. The germline V gene encodes CDR1 SGDLS and CDR2 YYNGEE. Trimming stripped 4 bases from V and 6 bases from J, with 25 bases between. The CDR3: CASSPGVVGGISAEAFF. The CDR3 nucleotides read TGTGCCAGCAGCCCGGGTGTGGTGGGGGGGATATCGGCTGAAGCTTTCTTT.

The V gene is TRBV11-3, the J gene TRBJ2-3; D is possibly TRBD1 (6 bases). V was cut by 0 bases and J by 3 bases, with 19 bases left in between. CDR3 length: 18 amino acids. CDR1 and CDR2 from the germline V gene are SGHNT and YENEEA. This CDR3 is CASSLETGTHESTDTQYF. In nucleotides, the CDR3 is TGTGCCAGCAGCTTAGAAACGGGGACACATGAATCTACAGATACGCAGTATTTT.

The chain has TRBV28 and TRBJ1-2; tentative D call: TRBD1 (5 bases). V lost 6 bases and J lost 2, with 16 bases in between. Germline V gives CDR1 MDHEN, CDR2 SYDVKM. This CDR3 is built from 15 residues. The CDR3 DNA follows: TGTGCCAGCAGGGCAGGGACCGCGGGAAACTATGGCTACACCTTC. Amino acid sequence: CASRAGTAGNYGYTF.

This sequence joins TRBV28 and TRBJ2-2; D is uncertain. Trimming took off 4 bases at V and 1 base at J, with 10 bases between the two ends. CDR1 and CDR2 from the germline V gene are MDHEN and SYDVKM. The CDR3 is 15 amino acids. As DNA, the CDR3 is TGTGCCAGCAGTTCCGTCTCTAGGAACACCGGGGAGCTGTTTTTT. Amino acids: CASSSVSRNTGELFF.

The chain has TRBV6-5 and TRBJ1-2; TRBD1 might be the D (5 bases). This CDR3 region has 11 residues. Trimming took 8 bases from V and 6 from J, leaving 10 bases between them. Per germline, CDR1 MNHEY and CDR2 SVGAGI. The CDR3 loop reads CASGWGDGYTF. CDR3 DNA sequence: TGTGCCAGCGGTTGGGGGGATGGCTACACCTTC.

The genes are TRBV27 and TRBJ1-5, with TRBD1 identical over 9 bases. The germline V gene has CDR1 MNHEY and CDR2 SMNVEV (reference sequence). The CDR3 spans 16 residues. V was pared by 5 bases and J by 7 bases, with 12 bases of the junction left unmatched. CDR3 bases: TGTGCCAGCAGTGAGCGATTAACAGGGGGCAGGCAGCCCCAGCATTTT. It specifies CASSERLTGGRQPQHF.

The chain carries TRBV5-6 and TRBJ2-7; 8 bases agree with TRBD1. CDR1 is SGHDT and CDR2 is YYEEEE in the germline V gene. The CDR3 is made up of 16 amino acids. Trimming removed 3 bases from V and 0 bases from J; junction bases left unmatched: 8. CDR3 DNA sequence: TGTGCCAGCAGCTCCAACAGGGGGATCGGCTCCTACGAGCAGTACTTC. This translates into CASSSNRGIGSYEQYF. The full variable domain, completed using reference TRBV5-6 and TRBJ2-7, is DAGVTQSPTHLIKTRGQQVTLRCSPKSGHDTVSWYQQALGQGPQFIFQYYEEEERQRGNFPDRFSGHQFPNYSSELNVNALLLGDSALYLCASSSNRGIGSYEQYFGPGTRLTVT.

The V and J genes are TRBV5-1 and TRBJ2-7; 7 bases map to TRBD2. Per germline, CDR1 SGHRS and CDR2 YFSETQ. After removal of 4 bases from V and 1 base from J, the junction contained 2 bases not matched to a gene. This CDR3 is 13 amino acids long. The CDR3 DNA follows: TGCGCCAGCAGCGCTAGCGGATCCTACGAGCAGTACTTC. Amino acid sequence: CASSASGSYEQYF.

The chain uses TRBV6-5 and TRBJ2-7; D is possibly TRBD2 (7 bases). The CDR3 consists of 14 residues. V lost 2 bases and J lost 4, with 12 bases in between. The germline V gene encodes CDR1 MNHEY and CDR2 SVGAGI. CDR3 in amino acids: CASSYRGAGYEQYF. CDR3 DNA sequence: TGTGCCAGCAGTTACCGGGGGGCCGGGTACGAGCAGTACTTC.

The rearrangement links TRBV6-1 to TRBJ1-5; 7 bases are shared with TRBD1. Germline-derived CDR1 and CDR2 are MNHNS and SASEGT. V dropped 0 bases and J dropped 1; count of bases not matched to a gene: 0. The CDR3 runs to 15 residues. This chain's CDR3 is CASSEARGSNQPQHF. Here the CDR3 DNA reads TGTGCCAGCAGTGAAGCCAGGGGGAGCAATCAGCCCCAGCATTTT.

The chain is built from TRBV5-1 and TRBJ1-2; 12 bases map to TRBD1. Per germline, CDR1 SGHRS and CDR2 YFSETQ. After removal of 4 bases from V and 7 bases from J, the junction contained 20 bases not matched to a gene. The CDR3 runs to 19 residues. CDR3 amino acids: CASSIHSTMYGTGGTGYTF. The CDR3 coding sequence is TGCGCCAGCAGCATCCACTCGACGATGTACGGGACAGGGGGCACTGGCTACACCTTC.

This chain uses TRBV5-1 with TRBJ2-5; D call uncertain. This CDR3 contains 13 residues. V lost 0 bases, J lost 3 bases, and 6 bases lay in between. CDR1 is SGHRS and CDR2 is YFSETQ in the germline V gene. The CDR3 is CASSLDREETQYF. The CDR3 coding sequence is TGCGCCAGCAGCTTGGATCGTGAAGAGACCCAGTACTTC.

This clone is a singleton in its sample. The chain couples TRBV27 to TRBJ2-7, with TRBD1 matching over 9 bases. The V segment lost 5 bases and the J segment 6 bases; nucleotides outside the gene matches: 11. Per germline, CDR1 MNHEY and CDR2 SMNVEV (reference sequence). The CDR3 spans 15 residues. CDR3 bases: TGTGCCAGCAGTCTTCCGGGACAGGGAAAGGGCGAGCAGTACTTC. This translates into CASSLPGQGKGEQYF.

The rearrangement joins TRBV27 to TRBJ2-1, with D possibly TRBD2 on 6 matching bases. The CDR3 covers 15 residues. V was pared by 6 bases and J by 3 bases, with 15 bases between. CDR1 MNHEY and CDR2 SMNVEV come from the germline V gene (reference sequence). The CDR3 is CASRHSGADYNEQFF. The CDR3 DNA is TGTGCCAGCAGGCATAGCGGAGCAGACTACAATGAGCAGTTCTTC.

The V and J genes are TRBV11-1 and TRBJ1-2; the D is unclear. The V end lost 3 bases, the J end lost 7 bases, and 12 bases lay between the germline ends. This CDR3 spans 13 amino acids. Germline V gives CDR1 SGHAT, CDR2 FQDESV (reference sequence). The CDR3 reads CASSFPGFRGYTF. The CDR3 DNA sequence: TGTGCCAGCAGCTTTCCAGGATTTCGTGGCTACACCTTC.

The chain combines TRBV9 with TRBJ2-1; the match to TRBD1 covers 11 bases. This CDR3 has 16 residues. The germline V gene encodes CDR1 SGDLS and CDR2 YYNGEE. V lost 4 bases and J lost 4; bases outside the gene matches: 7. CDR3 sequence: CASSPRTGGVYNEQFF. The CDR3 nucleotides are TGTGCCAGCAGCCCACGGACAGGGGGCGTTTACAATGAGCAGTTCTTC.

The rearrangement joins TRBV28 to TRBJ2-7; a weak D match, TRBD1 (5 bases). V was trimmed by 5 bases and J by 1 base, leaving 18 bases between them. Germline values: CDR1 MDHEN, CDR2 SYDVKM. The CDR3 extends over 16 amino acids. CDR3 sequence (DNA): TGTGCCAGCAGTCCGTCTCCCTCGGACATTTCCTACGAGCAGTACTTC. It yields the protein CASSPSPSDISYEQYF.

DNA for the CDR3: TGTGCCAGCAGCCCGCTTAGCGGGAGGAACACCGGGGAGCTGTTTTTT. Translation: CASSPLSGRNTGELFF. The chain joins TRBV7-6 to TRBJ2-2; 9 positions match TRBD2. Looked up from germline, CDR1 is SGHVS and CDR2 is FNYEAQ. The CDR3 is 16 amino acids. Trimming at V came to 5 bases and at J to 1 base, leaving 5 bases not matched to a gene.

The rearrangement links TRBV5-1 to TRBJ2-5; the D gene is possibly TRBD1 (6 bases). The CDR3 runs 15 residues. Between the trimmed V and J ends, which lost 4 bases and 4 bases, there was a span of 17 bases. In germline, CDR1 is SGHRS, CDR2 YFSETQ. CDR3 protein: CASSPFGGERETQYF. As DNA, the CDR3 is TGCGCCAGCAGCCCCTTTGGGGGCGAGAGAGAGACCCAGTACTTC.

This chain joins TRBV28 and TRBJ1-1; the D gene is possibly TRBD1 (6 bases). The V and J ends lost 4 bases and 9 bases respectively, with 21 bases between them. Germline V gene sequence: CDR1 MDHEN, CDR2 SYDVKM. This CDR3 has 15 residues. CDR3 sequence (DNA): TGTGCCAGCAGTTCCAATACAGGGTTATGGGCCAAAGCTTTCTTT. Amino acid sequence: CASSSNTGLWAKAFF.

The chain combines TRBV28 with TRBJ2-1; TRBD2 might be the D (5 bases). CDR1 MDHEN and CDR2 SYDVKM come from the germline V gene. This CDR3 has 15 residues. V was trimmed by 7 bases and J by 3 bases, leaving 16 bases between them. The DNA of the CDR3 is TGTGCCAGCATGGAATCAGACGGGATCTACAATGAGCAGTTCTTC. Protein product: CASMESDGIYNEQFF.

This clone showed up just a few times. For the CDR3, the DNA is TGTGCCAGCAGGACGGGACTAATGCCCCAGCATTTT. Residues: CASRTGLMPQHF. The V and J genes are TRBV28 and TRBJ1-5, with a tentative D call TRBD1 (5 bases). CDR1 is MDHEN, CDR2 SYDVKM, per germline. Between the trimmed V and J ends, which lost 6 bases and 9 bases, there was a span of 12 bases. This CDR3 region has 12 residues. Variable domain in full (rest from reference TRBV28 and TRBJ1-5): DVKVTQSSRYLVKRTGEKVFLECVQDMDHENMFWYRQDPGLGLRLIYFSYDVKMKEKGDIPEGYSVSREKKERFSLILESASTNQTSMYLCASRTGLMPQHFGDGTRLSIL.